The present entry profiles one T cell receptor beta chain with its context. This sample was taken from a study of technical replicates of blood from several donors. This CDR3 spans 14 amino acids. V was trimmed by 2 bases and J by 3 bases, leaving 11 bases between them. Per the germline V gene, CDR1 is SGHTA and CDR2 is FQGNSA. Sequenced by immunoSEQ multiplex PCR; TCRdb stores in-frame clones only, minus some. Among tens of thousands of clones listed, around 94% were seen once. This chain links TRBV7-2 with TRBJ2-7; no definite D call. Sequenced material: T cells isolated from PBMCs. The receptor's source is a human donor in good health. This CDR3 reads CASSLLVGSYEQYF. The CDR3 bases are TGTGCCAGCAGCTTATTAGTGGGCAGCTACGAGCAGTACTTC.